The 29 T cell receptor beta chains below come from one sample, sequenced in a study of HIV-infected patients and healthy controls. Alpha and beta constant-region primers primed reverse transcription of around 550 ng RNA. Separate chain-specific third strand synthesis with multiplexing indices produced the alpha and beta libraries. TCRdb reprocessed the 5' RACE reads via MiXCR and lists one record per CDR3 protein. Of several thousand distinct CDR3 sequences listed, approximately 20% were seen once; the top ten hold 25% to 30%. Roughly three months, about 14 weeks, into antiretroviral therapy, follow-up blood was collected. Whole blood was used without fractionation, so all unsorted peripheral T cells were included. Sample: blood, taken during antiretroviral therapy. Source of these receptors: an adult with HIV infection.

This clonotype is labeled medium-sized. V and J are TRBV10-3 and TRBJ1-1; 12 bases are a match to TRBD1. Germline CDR1 is ENHRY and CDR2 is SYGVKD. V was pared by 7 bases and J by 3 bases, with 9 bases of the junction left unmatched. This CDR3 comprises 16 residues. DNA of the CDR3: TGTGCCATCAAGAGCACCGGGACAGGGGGCTACACTGAAGCTTTCTTT. The encoded protein is CAIKSTGTGGYTEAFF.

This clonotype rates as medium-sized (0.01 to 0.1%). This chain uses TRBV5-4 with TRBJ1-2; tentatively, D is TRBD1 (6 bases). Germline loops: CDR1 SGHNT, CDR2 YYREEE (reference sequence). The CDR3 spans 15 residues. V was shortened by 4 bases and J by 5 bases, with 18 bases between the two germline ends. DNA for the CDR3: TGTGCCAGCAGCCATGTCCTGCGGGACACATATGGCTACACCTTC. This gives the protein CASSHVLRDTYGYTF. Drawing the rest from reference TRBV5-4 and TRBJ1-2, the complete variable domain is ETGVTQSPTHLIKTRGQQVTLRCSSQSGHNTVSWYQQALGQGPQFIFQYYREEENGRGNFPPRFSGLQFPNYSSELNVNALELDDSALYLCASSHVLRDTYGYTFGSGTRLTVV.

This clonotype rates as medium-sized (0.01 to 0.1%). The chain joins TRBV6-2 or TRBV6-3 to TRBJ1-5; D ambiguous. The ends were cut back, 8 bases at V and 2 bases at J, with 10 bases in the middle. CDR1 is MNHEY and CDR2 is SVGEGT in the germline V gene. CDR3 length equals 13 residues. CDR3 nucleotide sequence: TGTGCCAGCGGGCTGGAGGGCAATCAGCCCCAGCATTTT. Its translation is CASGLEGNQPQHF.

This clonotype was seen ten or more times. The genes are TRBV11-3 and TRBJ2-3; TRBD2 aligns across 8 bases. In germline, CDR1 is SGHNT, CDR2 YENEEA. V gave up 6 bases and J gave up 2 bases; unmatched junction bases: 7. The CDR3 is made up of 15 amino acids. CDR3 nucleotides: TGTGCCAGCAGTTCCAATAGCGGGGACACAGATACGCAGTATTTT. Translated, it gives CASSSNSGDTDTQYF.

This clonotype was counted ten times or more. The chain carries TRBV5-5 and TRBJ2-3; D possibly corresponds to TRBD2 (6 bases). This CDR3 region has 16 residues. Germline V lookup: CDR1 SGHKS, CDR2 YYEKEE (reference sequence). V gave up 4 bases and J gave up 0 bases, with 15 bases separating them. The DNA of the CDR3 is TGTGCCAGCAGCCTGCGGGGCGAACCTAGCACAGATACGCAGTATTTT. Amino acids: CASSLRGEPSTDTQYF.

Comments on this clonotype: A much more abundant neighbour one base away suggests this may be a read error. The genes are TRBV10-3 and TRBJ2-5; D unresolved. There are 11 residues in the CDR3. CDR1 and CDR2 (germline): ENHRY, SYGVKD. As DNA, the CDR3 is TGTGCCATCAGTGAGCAGGAGACCCACTACTTC. It encodes CAISEQETHYF.

The chain is built from TRBV5-5 and TRBJ2-3; weak D call: TRBD1 (6 bases). V lost 0 bases and J 3 bases, leaving 11 bases between the germline ends. Germline loops: CDR1 SGHKS, CDR2 YYEKEE (reference sequence). There are 15 residues in the CDR3. CDR3 amino acids: CASSLVTGLTDTQYF. The DNA for the CDR3 is TGTGCCAGCAGCTTGGTTACAGGGTTGACAGATACGCAGTATTTT.

This clonotype has only a few counts. This chain links TRBV5-1 with TRBJ1-1; TRBD1 matches at 8 bases. CDR3 length: 14 residues. Per germline, CDR1 SGHRS and CDR2 YFSETQ. V gave up 4 bases and J gave up 5 bases; unmatched junction bases: 7. The CDR3 here is CASSEQGVGTEAFF. In DNA, the CDR3 is TGCGCCAGCAGCGAACAGGGGGTCGGTACTGAAGCTTTCTTT.

By proportion, this clonotype is medium-sized (0.01 to 0.1%). The V call is TRBV7-9, the J call TRBJ1-1; D is unresolved. The CDR3 consists of 11 residues. Germline CDR1 and CDR2: SEHNR and FQNEAQ (reference sequence). V was trimmed by 2 bases and J by 5 bases, leaving 3 bases between them. CDR3 in DNA: TGTGCCAGCAGCTTATGGACTGAAGCTTTCTTT. Translation: CASSLWTEAFF.

About this clonotype: No conserved phenylalanine or tryptophan ends this CDR3, so it is likely a read error. V and J are TRBV29-1 and TRBJ2-7; 9 positions agree with TRBD1. Germline CDR1 SQVTM, CDR2 ANQGSEA. Trimming took 6 bases from V and 7 from J; bases not matched to a gene: 10. There are 13 residues in the CDR3. The CDR3 here is CSVDPGTGREQYL. The CDR3, as DNA: TGCAGCGTCGACCCCGGGACAGGGAGAGAGCAGTACTTA.

This clonotype was recorded many times. The rearrangement uses TRBV9 and TRBJ2-3, with 14 positions matching TRBD2. There are 16 residues in the CDR3. The trim removed 7 bases at V and 2 bases at J, leaving 6 bases unmatched. Germline loops: CDR1 SGDLS, CDR2 YYNGEE. As DNA, the CDR3 is TGTGCCAGCGGGCGGACTAGCGGGGGGCCCACAGATACGCAGTATTTT. Its protein product is CASGRTSGGPTDTQYF.

By frequency in the sample, this clonotype is medium-sized (0.01 to 0.1%). The chain carries TRBV20-1 and TRBJ2-5; maybe TRBD1 (6 bases). Trimming left V 5 bases short and J 2 bases short, with 12 bases between. The CDR3 contains 13 residues. Germline CDR1 reads DFQATT; CDR2 reads SNEGSKA (reference sequence). CDR3 sequence reads: CSAHQGPQETQYF. The CDR3 DNA follows: TGCAGTGCTCATCAGGGGCCTCAAGAGACCCAGTACTTC.

In this sample, this clonotype is medium-sized. The chain recombines TRBV29-1 with TRBJ2-2, with TRBD2 as a possible D gene (6 bases). The CDR3 has 11 residues. The ends were cut back, 7 bases at V and 9 bases at J, with 12 bases in the middle. Per germline, CDR1 SQVTM and CDR2 ANQGSEA. The CDR3 DNA sequence: TGCAGCGGGGGGGTGCCCCGGGAGCTGTTTTTT. This encodes CSGGVPRELFF.

This clonotype is labeled as medium-sized. The chain has TRBV4-1 and TRBJ1-3; D is ambiguous. Deletions cut 1 base from V and 0 bases from J, with 7 bases between. Per germline, CDR1 MGHRA and CDR2 YSYEKL. The CDR3 is made up of 15 amino acids. The CDR3 DNA follows: TGCGCCAGCAGCCAAGCTTCTAGCTCTGGAAACACCATATATTTT. Protein product: CASSQASSSGNTIYF.

The chain joins TRBV7-6 to TRBJ2-2; possible D gene TRBD1, 5 bases. V dropped 5 bases and J dropped 2 bases, with 15 bases sitting between them. The CDR3 consists of 16 residues. Per germline, CDR1 SGHVS and CDR2 FNYEAQ. CDR3 DNA sequence: TGTGCCAGCAGCCCAGGGATAGGGGTTAACACCGGGGAGCTGTTTTTT. Its protein is CASSPGIGVNTGELFF.

The J gene is TRBJ1-5, the V gene TRBV12-3 or TRBV12-4; D not resolved. V was shortened by 0 bases and J by 8 bases, with 5 bases between the two germline ends. The CDR3 consists of 12 residues. CDR3 sequence reads: CASSLAGEPQHF. CDR3 nucleotide sequence: TGTGCCAGCAGTTTAGCAGGAGAGCCCCAGCATTTT.

This clonotype is medium-sized (0.01 to 0.1%) in the sample. The chain couples TRBV7-9 to TRBJ2-3, with D perhaps TRBD1 (5 bases). Germline V gene lookup returns CDR1 SEHNR and CDR2 FQNEAQ (reference sequence). This CDR3 region has 14 residues. Trimming cost V 5 bases and J 6 bases, with 15 bases left between them. For the CDR3, the DNA is TGTGCCAGCAGCCAAACCGACAGCCGGGATACGCAGTATTTT. It yields the protein CASSQTDSRDTQYF.

This clonotype was found a few times. The chain joins TRBV20-1 to TRBJ1-6; D uncertain. CDR1 DFQATT and CDR2 SNEGSKA come from the germline V gene (reference sequence). V was cut by 0 bases and J by 4 bases, with 4 bases left in between. This CDR3 spans 13 amino acids. The CDR3 DNA follows: TGCAGTGCTAGAGACACTTATAATTCACCCCTCCACTTT. Its translation is CSARDTYNSPLHF.

In this sample, this clonotype turned up a few times. This chain joins TRBV10-3 and TRBJ1-2; TRBD1 aligns across 7 bases. Trimming took 4 bases from V and 6 from J; bases not matched to a gene: 8. The CDR3 runs to 14 residues. Germline CDR1 ENHRY, CDR2 SYGVKD. CDR3 in amino acids: CAISADDREDGYTF. The CDR3 nucleotides are TGTGCCATCAGTGCCGACGACAGGGAGGATGGCTACACCTTC.

By share, this clonotype ranks as medium-sized (0.01 to 0.1%). The V call is TRBV6-4, the J call TRBJ2-1, with 9 bases identical to TRBD2. The V gene's germline CDR1 is MRHNA and CDR2 SNTAGT. J was trimmed by 5 bases and V by 10 bases; bases with no gene match: 21. The CDR3 consists of 18 residues. CDR3 residues: CATKASSLSTSGDNEQFF. The CDR3 DNA is TGTGCCACCAAAGCGTCTTCCCTTTCGACTAGCGGCGACAATGAGCAGTTCTTC.

With respect to this clonotype: A read error may be the cause here, since a much bigger clone is one base away. The chain combines TRBV6-5 with TRBJ1-2; D call uncertain. From germline, CDR1 is MNHEY and CDR2 SVGAGI. The CDR3 loop spans 13 amino acids. The CDR3 protein is CASRYSKGYGYTF. CDR3 bases: TGTGCCAGCAGATACTCGAAAGGCTATGGCTACACCTTC.

This clonotype occurred a few times. Here the CDR3 DNA reads TGTGCCAGCAGTGAGACAAGAAGTATGAACACTGAAGCTTTCTTT. Its protein product is CASSETRSMNTEAFF. This sequence joins TRBV25-1 and TRBJ1-1; D unclear. Germline V gene sequence: CDR1 MGHDK, CDR2 SYGVNS. The germline V and J ends were trimmed by 3 bases and 0 bases, with 11 bases remaining between them. The length of the CDR3 is 15 residues.

As for this clonotype: A much larger clone lies one base from this, so it may be a read error. Lacking the conserved final phenylalanine or tryptophan, this CDR3 likely reflects a read error. The rearrangement joins TRBV5-4 to TRBJ1-2; TRBD1 aligns across 8 bases. After removal of 0 bases from V and 5 bases from J, the junction contained 6 bases not matched to a gene. Germline CDR1 and CDR2: SGHNT and YYREEE (reference sequence). The CDR3 has 15 amino acids. The CDR3 loop reads CASSLGAGGGYGYTL. The CDR3 DNA is TGTGCCAGCAGCTTGGGTGCAGGGGGCGGATATGGCTACACCTTA.

This clonotype appeared a single time. Just one base apart from a much larger clone, this may be a read error. V is TRBV5-1 and J is TRBJ2-5; D gene unclear. Germline assignment: CDR1 SGHRS and CDR2 YFSETQ. Deletions cut 2 bases from V and 7 bases from J, with 12 bases between. CDR3 length: 13 residues. The CDR3: CASSFLHWRTQYF. CDR3 coding DNA: TGCGCCAGCAGCTTCCTACACTGGCGGACCCAGTACTTC.

This clonotype was observed many times. This rearrangement joins TRBV7-2 to TRBJ1-1; the D gene is possibly TRBD1 (6 bases). The CDR3 consists of 15 residues. The germline V and J ends were trimmed by 2 bases and 4 bases, with 14 bases remaining between them. CDR1 SGHTA and CDR2 FQGNSA come from the germline V gene. CDR3 sequence (DNA): TGTGCCAGCAGCTTACTGGGGGCGTTGAGCACTGAAGCTTTCTTT. Translating it yields CASSLLGALSTEAFF.

This clonotype was observed many times. The genes are TRBV15 and TRBJ1-5; no clear D. Trimming cost V 0 bases and J 0 bases, with 3 bases left between them. Germline V gene lookup returns CDR1 LNHNV and CDR2 YYDKDF (reference sequence). The CDR3 totals 14 residues. CDR3 sequence: CATSRDYSNQPQHF. Written as DNA, the CDR3 is TGTGCCACCAGCAGAGACTATAGCAATCAGCCCCAGCATTTT.

J is TRBJ1-5 and V is TRBV6-1, with a tentative D call TRBD1 (5 bases). The CDR3 is 16 residues long. The germline V gene encodes CDR1 MNHNS and CDR2 SASEGT. The CDR3: CARRQGGTVSNQPQHF. The CDR3 nucleotides are TGTGCAAGAAGGCAAGGAGGGACCGTTAGCAATCAGCCCCAGCATTTT.

This clonotype was counted many times. The chain is built from TRBV24-1 and TRBJ2-3; TRBD2 matches 10 bases. CDR1 is KGHDR and CDR2 is SFDVKD in the germline V gene. The CDR3 is 16 amino acids. V lost 0 bases, J lost 7 bases, and 6 bases stayed unmatched. CDR3: CATSDLSGGGGNTQYF. The CDR3 region has the DNA TGTGCCACCAGTGATTTGAGCGGGGGGGGAGGGAATACGCAGTATTTT.

The chain employs TRBV25-1 and TRBJ1-1; D not certain. CDR1 is MGHDK, CDR2 SYGVNS, per germline. V lost 1 base and J 3 bases, leaving 12 bases between the germline ends. The CDR3 extends over 15 amino acids. The CDR3 region has the DNA TGTGCCAGCAGTGAATTTTTAGGGAGCCACACTGAAGCTTTCTTT. This codes for CASSEFLGSHTEAFF.